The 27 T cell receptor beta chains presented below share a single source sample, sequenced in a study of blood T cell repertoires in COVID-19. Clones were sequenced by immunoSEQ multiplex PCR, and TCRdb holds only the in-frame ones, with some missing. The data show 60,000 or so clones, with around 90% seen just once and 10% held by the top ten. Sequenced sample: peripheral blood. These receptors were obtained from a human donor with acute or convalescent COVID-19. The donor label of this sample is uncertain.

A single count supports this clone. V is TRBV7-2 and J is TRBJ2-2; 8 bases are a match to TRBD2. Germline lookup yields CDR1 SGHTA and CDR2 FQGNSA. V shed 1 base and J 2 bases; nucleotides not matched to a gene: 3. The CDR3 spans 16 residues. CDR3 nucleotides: TGTGCCAGCAGCTTAGAAGGGACTAGAAACACCGGGGAGCTGTTTTTT. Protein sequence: CASSLEGTRNTGELFF.

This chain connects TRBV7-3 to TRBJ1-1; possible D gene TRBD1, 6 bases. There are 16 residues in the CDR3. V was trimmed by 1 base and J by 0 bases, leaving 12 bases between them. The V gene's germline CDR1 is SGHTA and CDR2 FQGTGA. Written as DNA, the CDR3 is TGTGCCAGCAGCTTAAATATCGGACAGATGAACACTGAAGCTTTCTTT. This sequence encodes CASSLNIGQMNTEAFF.

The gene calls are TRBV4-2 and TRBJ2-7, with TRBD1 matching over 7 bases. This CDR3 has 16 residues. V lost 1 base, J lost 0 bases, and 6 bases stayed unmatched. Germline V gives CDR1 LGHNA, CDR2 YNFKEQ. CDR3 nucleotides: TGTGCCAGCAGCCAAGTTGACAGGGCGAGCTCCTACGAGCAGTACTTC. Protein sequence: CASSQVDRASSYEQYF.

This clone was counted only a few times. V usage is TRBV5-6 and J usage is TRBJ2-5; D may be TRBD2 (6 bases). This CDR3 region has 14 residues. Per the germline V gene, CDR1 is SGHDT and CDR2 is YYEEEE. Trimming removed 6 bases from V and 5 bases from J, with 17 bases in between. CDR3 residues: CASIHGRGYETQYF. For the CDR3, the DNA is TGTGCCAGCATCCACGGTCGGGGGTACGAGACCCAGTACTTC.

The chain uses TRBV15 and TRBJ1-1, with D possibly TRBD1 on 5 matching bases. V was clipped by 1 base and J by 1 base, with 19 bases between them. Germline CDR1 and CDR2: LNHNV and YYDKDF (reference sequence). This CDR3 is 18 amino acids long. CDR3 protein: CATSRVSYRLNPNTEAFF. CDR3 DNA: TGTGCCACCAGCAGAGTCTCGTACAGGCTAAACCCGAACACTGAAGCTTTCTTT.

The CDR3 sequence is CASSLVYTLETEAFF. The CDR3 bases are TGTGCCAGCAGCTTGGTATACACCTTGGAGACTGAAGCTTTCTTT. This sequence joins TRBV5-6 and TRBJ1-1; no reliable D call. V was pared by 0 bases and J by 5 bases, with 14 bases between. The germline CDR1 and CDR2 sequences are SGHDT and YYEEEE. CDR3 length equals 15 residues. Full variable domain (rest looked up from reference TRBV5-6 and TRBJ1-1): DAGVTQSPTHLIKTRGQQVTLRCSPKSGHDTVSWYQQALGQGPQFIFQYYEEEERQRGNFPDRFSGHQFPNYSSELNVNALLLGDSALYLCASSLVYTLETEAFFGQGTRLTVV.

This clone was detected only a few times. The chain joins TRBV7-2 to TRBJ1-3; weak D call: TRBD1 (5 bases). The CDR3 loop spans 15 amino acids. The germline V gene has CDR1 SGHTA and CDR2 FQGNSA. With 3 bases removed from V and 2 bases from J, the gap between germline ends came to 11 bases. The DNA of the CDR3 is TGTGCCAGCAGCTTGGGGGGGGGTACTGGAAACACCATATATTTT. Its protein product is CASSLGGGTGNTIYF. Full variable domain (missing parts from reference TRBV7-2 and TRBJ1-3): GAGVSQSPSNKVTEKGKDVELRCDPISGHTALYWYRQSLGQGLEFLIYFQGNSAPDKSGLPSDRFSAERTGGSVSTLTIQRTQQEDSAVYLCASSLGGGTGNTIYFGEGSWLTVV.

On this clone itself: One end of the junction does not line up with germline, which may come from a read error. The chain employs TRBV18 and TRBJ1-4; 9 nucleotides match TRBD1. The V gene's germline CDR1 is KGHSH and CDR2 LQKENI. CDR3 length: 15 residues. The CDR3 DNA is TGTGCCAGCTCGCCACAGGGGGCACACAATGAAAAACTGTTTTTT. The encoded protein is CASSPQGAHNEKLFF.

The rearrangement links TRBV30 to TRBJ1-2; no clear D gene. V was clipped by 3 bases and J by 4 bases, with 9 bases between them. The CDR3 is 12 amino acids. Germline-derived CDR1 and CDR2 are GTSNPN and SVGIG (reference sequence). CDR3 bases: TGTGCCTGGAGAACTGATTTCTATGGCTACACCTTC. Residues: CAWRTDFYGYTF.

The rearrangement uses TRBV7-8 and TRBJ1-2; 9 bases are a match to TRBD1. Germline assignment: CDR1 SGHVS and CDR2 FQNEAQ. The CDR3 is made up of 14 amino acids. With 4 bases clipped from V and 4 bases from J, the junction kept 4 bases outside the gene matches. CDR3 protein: CASSYTGGVYGYTF. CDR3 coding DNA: TGTGCCAGCAGCTATACAGGGGGCGTCTATGGCTACACCTTC. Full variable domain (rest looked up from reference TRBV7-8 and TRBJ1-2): GAGVSQSPRYKVAKRGQDVALRCDPISGHVSLFWYQQALGQGPEFLTYFQNEAQLDKSGLPSDRFFAERPEGSVSTLKIQRTQQEDSAVYLCASSYTGGVYGYTFGSGTRLTVV.

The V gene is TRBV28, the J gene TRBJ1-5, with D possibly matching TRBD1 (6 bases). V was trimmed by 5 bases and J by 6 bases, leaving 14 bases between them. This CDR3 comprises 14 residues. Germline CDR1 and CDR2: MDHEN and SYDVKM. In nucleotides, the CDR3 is TGTGCCAGCAGTAACTCAGGGGCGGGTCAGCCCCAGCATTTT. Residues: CASSNSGAGQPQHF.

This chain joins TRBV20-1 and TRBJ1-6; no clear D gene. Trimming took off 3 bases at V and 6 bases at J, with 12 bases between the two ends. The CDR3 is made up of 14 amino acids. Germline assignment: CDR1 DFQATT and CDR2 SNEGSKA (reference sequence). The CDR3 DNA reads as TGCAGTGCTAGTGTCGGGGAACCTAATTCACCCCTCCACTTT. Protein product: CSASVGEPNSPLHF.

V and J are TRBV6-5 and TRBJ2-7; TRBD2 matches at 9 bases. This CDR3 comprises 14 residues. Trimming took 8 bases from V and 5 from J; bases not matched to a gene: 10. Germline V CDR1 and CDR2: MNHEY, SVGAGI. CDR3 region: CASGRREGRDEQYF. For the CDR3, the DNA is TGTGCCAGCGGGAGGCGGGAGGGCCGGGACGAGCAGTACTTC.

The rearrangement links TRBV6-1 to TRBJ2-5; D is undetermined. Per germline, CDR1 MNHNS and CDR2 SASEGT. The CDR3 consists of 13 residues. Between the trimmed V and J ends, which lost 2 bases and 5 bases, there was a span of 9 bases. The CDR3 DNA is TGTGCCAGCAGTGAACAGGCCCGGGAGACCCAGTACTTC. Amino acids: CASSEQARETQYF.

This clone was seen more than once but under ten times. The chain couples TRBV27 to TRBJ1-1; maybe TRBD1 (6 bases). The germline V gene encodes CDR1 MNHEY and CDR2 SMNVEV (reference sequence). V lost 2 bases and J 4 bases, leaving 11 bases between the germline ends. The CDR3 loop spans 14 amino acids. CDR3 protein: CASSLRGKATEAFF. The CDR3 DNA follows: TGTGCCAGCAGTTTAAGGGGGAAGGCCACTGAAGCTTTCTTT.

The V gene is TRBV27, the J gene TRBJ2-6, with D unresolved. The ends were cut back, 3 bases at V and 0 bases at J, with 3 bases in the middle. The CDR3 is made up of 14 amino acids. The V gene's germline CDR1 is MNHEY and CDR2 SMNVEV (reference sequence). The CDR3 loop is CASSLSSGANVLTF. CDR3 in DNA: TGTGCCAGCAGTTTGAGCTCTGGGGCCAACGTCCTGACTTTC.

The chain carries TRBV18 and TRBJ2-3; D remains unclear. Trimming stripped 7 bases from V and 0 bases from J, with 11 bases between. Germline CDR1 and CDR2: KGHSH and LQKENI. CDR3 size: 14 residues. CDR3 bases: TGTGCCAGCTTCCTAGGAGCTAGCACAGATACGCAGTATTTT. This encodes CASFLGASTDTQYF.

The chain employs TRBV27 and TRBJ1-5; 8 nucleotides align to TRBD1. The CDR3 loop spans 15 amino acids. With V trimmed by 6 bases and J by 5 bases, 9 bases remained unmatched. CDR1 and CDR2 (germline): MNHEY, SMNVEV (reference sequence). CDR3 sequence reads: CASRSGQGGYQPQHF. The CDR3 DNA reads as TGTGCCAGCAGGTCCGGACAGGGAGGGTATCAGCCCCAGCATTTT.

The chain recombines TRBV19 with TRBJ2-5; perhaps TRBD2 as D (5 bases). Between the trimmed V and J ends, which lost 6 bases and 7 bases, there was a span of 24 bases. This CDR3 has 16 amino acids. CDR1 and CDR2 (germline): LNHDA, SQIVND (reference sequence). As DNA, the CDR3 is TGTGCCAGTAGCACCACCGAGGGTCGGCGGTCGGGGACCCAGTACTTC. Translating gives CASSTTEGRRSGTQYF.

The CDR3 DNA reads TGCGCCAGCAGCTTGTCTCCTGGAGAAGAGACCCAGTACTTC. Its protein product is CASSLSPGEETQYF. V and J are TRBV5-1 and TRBJ2-5; D unclear. With 1 base removed from V and 3 bases from J, the gap between germline ends came to 10 bases. Germline V gene data show CDR1 as SGHRS and CDR2 as YFSETQ. This CDR3 contains 14 residues.

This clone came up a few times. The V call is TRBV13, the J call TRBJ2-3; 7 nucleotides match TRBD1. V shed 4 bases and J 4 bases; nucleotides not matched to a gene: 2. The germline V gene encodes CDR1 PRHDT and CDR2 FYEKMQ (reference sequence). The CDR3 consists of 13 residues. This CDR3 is CASSSQGSDTQYF. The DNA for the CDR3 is TGTGCCAGCAGCTCACAGGGGTCAGATACGCAGTATTTT.

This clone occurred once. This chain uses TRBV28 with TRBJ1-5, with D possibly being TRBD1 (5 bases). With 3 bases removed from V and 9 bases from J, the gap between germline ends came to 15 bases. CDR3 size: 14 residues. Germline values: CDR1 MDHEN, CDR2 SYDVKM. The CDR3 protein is CASSFRTNLSPQHF. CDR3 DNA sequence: TGTGCCAGCAGTTTCAGGACAAATCTCTCGCCCCAGCATTTT.

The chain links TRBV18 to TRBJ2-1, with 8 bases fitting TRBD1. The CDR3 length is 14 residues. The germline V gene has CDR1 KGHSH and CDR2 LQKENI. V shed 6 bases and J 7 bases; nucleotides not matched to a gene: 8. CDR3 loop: CASSRDRFENEQFF. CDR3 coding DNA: TGTGCCAGCTCCCGGGACAGGTTTGAGAATGAGCAGTTCTTC.

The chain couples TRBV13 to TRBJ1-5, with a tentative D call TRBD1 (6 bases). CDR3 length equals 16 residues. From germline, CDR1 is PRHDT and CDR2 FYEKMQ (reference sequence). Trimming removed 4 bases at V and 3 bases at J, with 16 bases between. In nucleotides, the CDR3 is TGTGCCAGCAGCTCCCCCTCGGCAGGGGTCAATCAGCCCCAGCATTTT. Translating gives CASSSPSAGVNQPQHF.

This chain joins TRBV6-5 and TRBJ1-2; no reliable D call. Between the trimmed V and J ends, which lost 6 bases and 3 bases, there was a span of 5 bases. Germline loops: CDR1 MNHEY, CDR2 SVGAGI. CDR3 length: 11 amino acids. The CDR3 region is CASSRHYGYTF. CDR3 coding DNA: TGTGCCAGCAGCAGGCACTATGGCTACACCTTC.

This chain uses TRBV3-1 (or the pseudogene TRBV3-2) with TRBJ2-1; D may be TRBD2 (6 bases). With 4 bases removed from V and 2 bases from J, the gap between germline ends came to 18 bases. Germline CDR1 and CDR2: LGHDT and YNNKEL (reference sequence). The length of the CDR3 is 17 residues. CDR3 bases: TGTGCCAGCAGCCCCCAGCCCGGGACTGGGCCCTACAATGAGCAGTTCTTC. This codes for CASSPQPGTGPYNEQFF.

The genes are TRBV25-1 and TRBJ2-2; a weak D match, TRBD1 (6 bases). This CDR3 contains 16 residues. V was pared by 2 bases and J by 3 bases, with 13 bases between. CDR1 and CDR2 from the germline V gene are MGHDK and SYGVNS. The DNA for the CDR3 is TGTGCCAGCAGTGAACCAGGGGAAGGGGACACCGGGGAGCTGTTTTTT. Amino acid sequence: CASSEPGEGDTGELFF.